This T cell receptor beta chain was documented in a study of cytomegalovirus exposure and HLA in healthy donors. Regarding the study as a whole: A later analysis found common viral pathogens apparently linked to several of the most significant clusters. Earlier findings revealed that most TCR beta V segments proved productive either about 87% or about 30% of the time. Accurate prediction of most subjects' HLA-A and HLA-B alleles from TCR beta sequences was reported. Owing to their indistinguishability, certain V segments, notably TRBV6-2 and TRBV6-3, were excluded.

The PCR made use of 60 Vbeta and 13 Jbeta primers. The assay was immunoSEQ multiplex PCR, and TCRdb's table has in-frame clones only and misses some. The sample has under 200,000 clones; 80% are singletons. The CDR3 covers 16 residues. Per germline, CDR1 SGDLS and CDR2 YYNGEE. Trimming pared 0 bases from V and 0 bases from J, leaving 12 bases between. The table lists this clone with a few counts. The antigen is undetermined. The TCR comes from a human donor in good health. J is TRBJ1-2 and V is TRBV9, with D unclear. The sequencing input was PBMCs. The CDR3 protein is CASSVGGPFANYGYTF. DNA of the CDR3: TGTGCCAGCAGCGTAGGTGGCCCCTTCGCTAACTATGGCTACACCTTC. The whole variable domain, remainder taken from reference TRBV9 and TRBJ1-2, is DSGVTQTPKHLITATGQRVTLRCSPRSGDLSVYWYQQSLDQGLQFLIQYYNGEERAKGNILERFSAQQFPDLHSELNLSSLELGDSALYFCASSVGGPFANYGYTFGSGTRLTVV.